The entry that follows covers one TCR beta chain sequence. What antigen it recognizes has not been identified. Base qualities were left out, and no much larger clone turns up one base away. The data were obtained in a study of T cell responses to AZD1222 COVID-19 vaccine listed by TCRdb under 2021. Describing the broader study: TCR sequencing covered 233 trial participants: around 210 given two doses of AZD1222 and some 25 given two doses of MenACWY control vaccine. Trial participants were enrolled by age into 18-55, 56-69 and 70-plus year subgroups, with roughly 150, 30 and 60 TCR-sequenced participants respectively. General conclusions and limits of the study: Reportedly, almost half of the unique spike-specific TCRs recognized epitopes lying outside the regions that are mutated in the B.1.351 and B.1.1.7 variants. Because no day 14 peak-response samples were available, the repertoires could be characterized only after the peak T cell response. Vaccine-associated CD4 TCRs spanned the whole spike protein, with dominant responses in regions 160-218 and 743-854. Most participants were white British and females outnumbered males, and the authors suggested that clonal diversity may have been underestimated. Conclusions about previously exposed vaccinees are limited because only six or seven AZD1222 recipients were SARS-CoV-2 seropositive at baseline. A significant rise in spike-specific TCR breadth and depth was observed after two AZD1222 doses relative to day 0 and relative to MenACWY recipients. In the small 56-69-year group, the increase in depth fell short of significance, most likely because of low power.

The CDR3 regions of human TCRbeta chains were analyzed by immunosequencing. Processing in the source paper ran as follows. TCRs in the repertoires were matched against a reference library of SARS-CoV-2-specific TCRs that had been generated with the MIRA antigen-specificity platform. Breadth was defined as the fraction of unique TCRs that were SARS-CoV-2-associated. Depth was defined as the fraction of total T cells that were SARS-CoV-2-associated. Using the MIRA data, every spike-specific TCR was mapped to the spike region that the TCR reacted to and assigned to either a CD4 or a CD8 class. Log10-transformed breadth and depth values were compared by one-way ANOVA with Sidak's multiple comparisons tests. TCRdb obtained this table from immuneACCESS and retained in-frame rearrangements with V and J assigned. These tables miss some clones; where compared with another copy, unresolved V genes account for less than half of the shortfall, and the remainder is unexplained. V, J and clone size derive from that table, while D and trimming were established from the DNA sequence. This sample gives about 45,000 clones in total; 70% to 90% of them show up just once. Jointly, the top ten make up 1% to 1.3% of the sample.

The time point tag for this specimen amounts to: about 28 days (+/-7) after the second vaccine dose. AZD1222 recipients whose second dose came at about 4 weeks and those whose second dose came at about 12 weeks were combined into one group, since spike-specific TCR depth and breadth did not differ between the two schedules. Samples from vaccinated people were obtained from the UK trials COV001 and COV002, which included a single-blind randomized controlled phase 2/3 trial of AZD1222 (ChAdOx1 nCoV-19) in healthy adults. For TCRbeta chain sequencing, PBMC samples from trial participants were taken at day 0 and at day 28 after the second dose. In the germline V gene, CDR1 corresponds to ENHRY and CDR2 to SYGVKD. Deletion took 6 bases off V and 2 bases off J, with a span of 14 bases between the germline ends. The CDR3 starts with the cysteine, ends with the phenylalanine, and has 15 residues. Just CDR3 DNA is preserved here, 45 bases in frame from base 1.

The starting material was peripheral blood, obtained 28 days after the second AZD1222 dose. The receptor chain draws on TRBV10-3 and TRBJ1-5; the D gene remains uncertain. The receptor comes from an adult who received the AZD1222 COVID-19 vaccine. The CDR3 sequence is CAIRSDGVGNQPQHF. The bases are TGTGCCATCAGATCGGACGGGGTTGGCAATCAGCCCCAGCATTTT.